This TCR beta chain comes out of a study of read filtering for tumor transcriptome and immune sequencing. Study background: DNase treatment preceded whole-transcriptome library preparation.

From about 400 ng of RNA, a library with molecular barcoded alpha/delta and beta/gamma adaptors was made. TCRdb reprocessed the reads with MiXCR, giving one entry per CDR3 protein. The table has about 86,000 distinct CDR3 sequences, 12% seen once. This clonotype was counted ten times or more. An end of the junction differs from the germline gene, which may be a read error. Germline-derived CDR1 and CDR2 are DFQATT and SNEGSKA (reference sequence). This CDR3 is built from 11 residues. The clonotype comes from a donor over 35 with multiple myeloma. The source material was a population of CD138-negative cells sorted from bone marrow. The rearrangement uses TRBV20-1 and TRBJ1-2; no clear D gene. The CDR3 nucleotides are TGTAGTGCTAGAGATCTTGACGGCTACACCTTC. This codes for CSARDLDGYTF.